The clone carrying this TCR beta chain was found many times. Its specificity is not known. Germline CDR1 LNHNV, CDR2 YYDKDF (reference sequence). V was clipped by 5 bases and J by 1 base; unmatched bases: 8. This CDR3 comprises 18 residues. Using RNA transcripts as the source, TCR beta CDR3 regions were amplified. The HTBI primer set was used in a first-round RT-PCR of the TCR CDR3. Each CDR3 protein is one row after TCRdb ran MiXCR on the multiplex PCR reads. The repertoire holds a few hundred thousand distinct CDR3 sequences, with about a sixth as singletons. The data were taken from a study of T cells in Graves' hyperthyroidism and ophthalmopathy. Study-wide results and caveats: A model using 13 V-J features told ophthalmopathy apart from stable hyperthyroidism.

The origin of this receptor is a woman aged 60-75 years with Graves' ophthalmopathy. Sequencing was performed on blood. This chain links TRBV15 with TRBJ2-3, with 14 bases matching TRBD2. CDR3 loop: CATSGTSGSSRGTDTQYF. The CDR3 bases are TGTGCCACCAGCGGGACTAGCGGGAGTTCGCGCGGCACAGATACGCAGTATTTT.